Below, 3 T cell receptor beta chains from the same sample are listed, as sequenced in a study of T cells in Graves' hyperthyroidism and ophthalmopathy. Using RNA transcripts as the source, TCR beta CDR3 regions were amplified. The TCR CDR3 was amplified in a first-round RT-PCR using the HTBI primer set. MiXCR, run by TCRdb on the multiplex PCR reads, gives a single entry per CDR3 protein. This sample carries more than 250,000 distinct CDR3 sequences, roughly 15% of them seen once, and the ten largest clones take more than 30%. Sequenced: blood. The receptors come from a woman aged 45 to 65 with Graves' hyperthyroidism that later progressed to Graves' ophthalmopathy.

Many counts were recorded for this clonotype. J is TRBJ1-1 and V is TRBV19; D unclear. The V and J ends lost 9 bases and 2 bases respectively, with 13 bases between them. The CDR3 is 13 amino acids. Germline V lookup: CDR1 LNHDA, CDR2 SQIVND (reference sequence). The CDR3 region is CASTWGFNTEAFF. CDR3 bases: TGTGCCAGCACCTGGGGATTCAACACTGAAGCTTTCTTT. Full variable domain (outside the CDR3, taken from reference TRBV19 and TRBJ1-1): DGGITQSPKYLFRKEGQNVTLSCEQNLNHDAMYWYRQDPGQGLRLIYYSQIVNDFQKGDIAEGYSVSREKKESFPLTVTSAQKNPTAFYLCASTWGFNTEAFFGQGTRLTVV.

This clonotype occurred many times. This chain uses TRBV29-1 with TRBJ2-1; 11 bases agree with TRBD2. Germline values: CDR1 SQVTM, CDR2 ANQGSEA. The CDR3 contains 14 residues. After removal of 3 bases from V and 3 bases from J, the junction contained 1 base not matched to a gene. This CDR3 reads CSVDGTSGYNEQFF. CDR3 sequence (DNA): TGCAGCGTTGATGGGACTAGCGGCTACAATGAGCAGTTCTTC.

This clonotype was observed a handful of times. This chain uses TRBV7-3 with TRBJ2-1; 8 bases match TRBD2. J gave up 0 bases and V 5 bases, and 3 bases lay outside the gene matches. This CDR3 is built from 15 residues. Germline loops: CDR1 SGHTA, CDR2 FQGTGA. The CDR3 DNA is TGTGCCAGCAGCCAAAGCGGGAGCTCCTACAATGAGCAGTTCTTC. Amino acids: CASSQSGSSYNEQFF.